The clone carrying this T cell receptor (beta chain) was seen more than once but under ten times. Its matching antigen is unknown. The sample originates from a study of response to subunit inactivated influenza vaccine. Study results and limitations: Only a handful of new T cells, the authors suggested, are recruited with each seasonal influenza vaccination.

TCRdb recomputed calls from the RT-PCR reads with MiXCR, one row per CDR3 protein. The sample holds roughly 700,000 distinct CDR3 sequences, around 14% seen once. The CDR3 totals 15 residues. Trimming cost V 6 bases and J 5 bases, with 19 bases left between them. CDR1 and CDR2 (germline): DFQATT, SNEGSKA (reference sequence). Specimen: PBMCs from blood, collected less than 15 days before vaccination. The receptor comes from a man over 45 who received an inactivated influenza vaccine. This rearrangement joins TRBV20-1 to TRBJ2-2; the D call may be TRBD1 or TRBD2 (6 bases each). The CDR3 sequence is CSAEAGVAGTGELFF. CDR3 DNA: TGCAGTGCCGAGGCAGGGGTCGCGGGAACCGGGGAGCTGTTTTTT.